The 5 T cell receptor beta chains reported below all come from one sample, sequenced in a study of human T cells and chemical hapten exposure. One entry per CDR3 protein, called by TCRdb with MiXCR from the RACE reads. The data hold some 300,000 distinct CDR3 sequences, with about 5% observed a single time. The time point is: pre-sensitization, week 0. This sample's treatment: therapeutic diphenylcyclopropenone sensitization with weekly scalp DPC. Sample: whole blood, taken in connection with sensitization to the hapten diphenylcyclopropenone (DPC). These receptor sequences come from a woman between 18 and 30 years old with alopecia areata. Some clones in this sample may be carry-over from other donors' samples.

This clonotype was recorded at least ten times. This rearrangement joins TRBV10-3 to TRBJ2-3; 9 bases match TRBD1. The CDR3 sequence is 14 residues long. The V and J ends lost 7 bases and 1 base, in that order; junction bases with no gene match: 3. Per germline, CDR1 ENHRY and CDR2 SYGVKD. The CDR3 is CAIKRTGGTDTQYF. The CDR3 nucleotides read TGTGCCATCAAGAGGACAGGGGGCACAGATACGCAGTATTTT.

The rearrangement joins TRBV7-2 to TRBJ1-6; the D is unclear. V lost 4 bases to trimming and J lost 6 bases, with 10 bases between them. The CDR3 consists of 14 residues. Germline CDR1 SGHTA, CDR2 FQGNSA. CDR3 residues: CASSSMAPNSPLHF. Written as DNA, the CDR3 is TGTGCCAGCAGCTCCATGGCACCTAATTCACCCCTCCACTTT.

This clonotype was detected many times. As DNA, the CDR3 is TGCGCCAGCAGCCAAGATCCGCAGGACGACTCTGGAAACACCATATATTTT. This translates into CASSQDPQDDSGNTIYF. The rearrangement joins TRBV4-3 to TRBJ1-3; no definite D call. Germline CDR1 and CDR2: LGHNA and YSLEER. This CDR3 is 17 amino acids long. Trimming pared 0 bases from V and 0 bases from J, leaving 12 bases between.

This clonotype was recorded many times. The chain links TRBV7-2 to TRBJ2-3, with D perhaps TRBD2 (6 bases). Between the trimmed V and J ends, which lost 2 bases and 2 bases, there was a span of 11 bases. The CDR3 has 15 amino acids. Germline lookup yields CDR1 SGHTA and CDR2 FQGNSA. In DNA form, the CDR3 reads TGTGCCAGCAGCTTACTAGCGCTTACCACAGATACGCAGTATTTT. Protein sequence: CASSLLALTTDTQYF.

This chain links TRBV5-1 with TRBJ2-5, with a possible D match to TRBD2 (5 bases). The germline V gene has CDR1 SGHRS and CDR2 YFSETQ. CDR3 length: 16 amino acids. Trimming took off 1 base at V and 4 bases at J, with 17 bases between the two ends. The CDR3 DNA follows: TGCGCCAGCAGCTTGACTACGAGGTCTAGCCGAGAGACCCAGTACTTC. Encoded protein: CASSLTTRSSRETQYF.